The 3 T cell receptor beta chains below all came from one sample that was sequenced in a study of radiotherapy plus CTLA-4 blockade in lung cancer. The repertoire was sequenced with immunoSEQ multiplex PCR; TCRdb's copy has only in-frame clones and lacks some. The table lists about 85,000 clones, approximately 83% of them singletons. The specimen comprised peripheral blood, sampled from a patient treated with radiotherapy plus ipilimumab. The receptors were gathered from a human donor with non-small cell lung cancer who had a partial response to radiotherapy plus ipilimumab.

This CDR3 reads CASSLGSALDTQYF. CDR3 coding DNA: TGTGCCAGCAGCTTAGGGTCAGCGCTAGATACGCAGTATTTT. The V gene is TRBV7-9, the J gene TRBJ2-3; D remains ambiguous. Trimming took 1 base from V and 5 from J, leaving 10 bases between them. CDR3 size: 14 residues. CDR1 and CDR2 (germline): SEHNR, FQNEAQ (reference sequence).

The V gene is TRBV6-6, the J gene TRBJ2-1, with 8 bases that match TRBD1. Germline loops: CDR1 MNHNY, CDR2 SVGAGI (reference sequence). Trimming took 6 bases from V and 9 from J; bases not matched to a gene: 13. There are 15 residues in the CDR3. CDR3 in DNA: TGTGCCAGCAGCAGAACGGACAGGGAGAGAGGTGAGCAGTTCTTC. This gives the protein CASSRTDRERGEQFF.

This chain uses TRBV9 with TRBJ2-1; 10 positions agree with TRBD2. V lost 0 bases to trimming and J lost 8 bases; unmatched junction nucleotides: 8. CDR1 is SGDLS and CDR2 is YYNGEE in the germline V gene. This CDR3 is built from 16 residues. In DNA form, the CDR3 reads TGTGCCAGCAGCGTAGATTTTACTAGCGGGATAGATGAGCAGTTCTTC. It specifies CASSVDFTSGIDEQFF.